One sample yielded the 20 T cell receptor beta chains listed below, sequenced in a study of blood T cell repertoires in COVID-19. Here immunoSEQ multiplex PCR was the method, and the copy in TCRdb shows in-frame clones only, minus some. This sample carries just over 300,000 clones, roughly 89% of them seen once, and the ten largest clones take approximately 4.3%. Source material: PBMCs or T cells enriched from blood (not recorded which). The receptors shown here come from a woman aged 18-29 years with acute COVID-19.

For the CDR3, the DNA is TGCAGCGTTGAAGGCGGGGGAACGAACACTGAAGCTTTCTTT. This gives the protein CSVEGGGTNTEAFF. The rearrangement uses TRBV29-1 and TRBJ1-1, with D possibly matching TRBD1 (5 bases). This CDR3 has 14 residues. Germline CDR1 SQVTM, CDR2 ANQGSEA. V was trimmed by 1 base and J by 1 base, leaving 10 bases between them. The full variable domain, completed using reference TRBV29-1 and TRBJ1-1, is SAVISQKPSRDICQRGTSLTIQCQVDSQVTMMFWYRQQPGQSLTLIATANQGSEATYESGFVIDKFPISRPNLTFSTLTVSNMSPEDSSIYLCSVEGGGTNTEAFFGQGTRLTVV.

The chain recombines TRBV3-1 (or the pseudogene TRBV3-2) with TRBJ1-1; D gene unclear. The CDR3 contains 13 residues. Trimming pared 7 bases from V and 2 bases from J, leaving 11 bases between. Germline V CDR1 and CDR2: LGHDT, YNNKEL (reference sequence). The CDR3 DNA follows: TGTGCCAGCAACCTCCGCGGTAACACTGAAGCTTTCTTT. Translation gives CASNLRGNTEAFF.

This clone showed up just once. DNA for the CDR3: TGTGCCAGCAGCCCCTACCAGGGTGAGCAGTTCTTC. Translation gives CASSPYQGEQFF. The chain links TRBV7-9 to TRBJ2-1; D possibly corresponds to TRBD1 (5 bases). CDR3 length: 12 residues. The V and J ends lost 5 bases and 9 bases respectively, with 11 bases between them. Germline loops: CDR1 SEHNR, CDR2 FQNEAQ (reference sequence).

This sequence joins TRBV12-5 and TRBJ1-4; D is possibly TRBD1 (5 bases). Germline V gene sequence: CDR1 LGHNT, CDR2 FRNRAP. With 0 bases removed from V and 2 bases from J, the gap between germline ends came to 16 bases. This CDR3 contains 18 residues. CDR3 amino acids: CASGLVVPQGTTNEKLFF. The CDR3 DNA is TGTGCTAGTGGTTTGGTGGTTCCGCAGGGTACGACTAATGAAAAACTGTTTTTT.

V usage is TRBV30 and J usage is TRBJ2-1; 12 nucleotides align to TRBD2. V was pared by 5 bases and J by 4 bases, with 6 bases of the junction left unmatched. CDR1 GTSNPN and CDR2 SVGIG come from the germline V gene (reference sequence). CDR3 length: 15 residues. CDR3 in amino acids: CAWDEGLAGYNEQFF. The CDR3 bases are TGTGCCTGGGATGAAGGACTAGCGGGGTACAATGAGCAGTTCTTC.

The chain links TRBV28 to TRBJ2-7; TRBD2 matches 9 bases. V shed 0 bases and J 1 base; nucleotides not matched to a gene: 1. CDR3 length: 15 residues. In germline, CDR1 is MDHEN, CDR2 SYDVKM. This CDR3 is CASSLWLAGSYEQYF. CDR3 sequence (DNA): TGTGCCAGCAGTTTATGGCTAGCGGGATCCTACGAGCAGTACTTC. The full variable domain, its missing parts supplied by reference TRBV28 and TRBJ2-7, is DVKVTQSSRYLVKRTGEKVFLECVQDMDHENMFWYRQDPGLGLRLIYFSYDVKMKEKGDIPEGYSVSREKKERFSLILESASTNQTSMYLCASSLWLAGSYEQYFGPGTRLTVT.

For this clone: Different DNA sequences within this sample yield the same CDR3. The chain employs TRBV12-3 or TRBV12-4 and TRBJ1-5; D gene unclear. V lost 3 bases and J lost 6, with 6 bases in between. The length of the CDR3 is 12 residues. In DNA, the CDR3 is TGTGCCAGCAGTTTTGGGAGTCAGCCCCAGCATTTT. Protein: CASSFGSQPQHF.

The CDR3 protein is CASKEGQGGYQPQHF. DNA for the CDR3: TGTGCCAGCAAAGAGGGACAGGGGGGCTATCAGCCCCAGCATTTT. This chain links TRBV2 with TRBJ1-5; TRBD1 aligns across 11 bases. This CDR3 region has 15 residues. V lost 7 bases, J lost 5 bases, and 7 bases stayed unmatched. Germline V gives CDR1 SNHLY, CDR2 FYNNEI. The full variable domain, completed using reference TRBV2 and TRBJ1-5, is EPEVTQTPSHQVTQMGQEVILRCVPISNHLYFYWYRQILGQKVEFLVSFYNNEISEKSEIFDDQFSVERPDGSNFTLKIRSTKLEDSAMYFCASKEGQGGYQPQHFGDGTRLSIL.

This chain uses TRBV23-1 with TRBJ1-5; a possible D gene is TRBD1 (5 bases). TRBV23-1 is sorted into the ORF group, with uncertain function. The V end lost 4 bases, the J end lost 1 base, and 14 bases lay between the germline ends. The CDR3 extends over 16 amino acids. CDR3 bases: TGCGCCAGCAGTCGTGGACACCGTTGGAGCAATCAGCCCCAGCATTTT. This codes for CASSRGHRWSNQPQHF.

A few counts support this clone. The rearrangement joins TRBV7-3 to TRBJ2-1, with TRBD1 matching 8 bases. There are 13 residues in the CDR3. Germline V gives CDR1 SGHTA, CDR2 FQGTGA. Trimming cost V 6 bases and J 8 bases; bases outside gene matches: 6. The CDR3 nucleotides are TGTGCCAGCAGTAGACAGGGGAGCGATGAGCAGTTCTTC. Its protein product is CASSRQGSDEQFF.

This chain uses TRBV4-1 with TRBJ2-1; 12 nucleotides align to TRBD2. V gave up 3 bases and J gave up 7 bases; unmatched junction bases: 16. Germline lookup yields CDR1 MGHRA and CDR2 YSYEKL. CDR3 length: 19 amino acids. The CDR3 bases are TGCGCCAGCAGCCAGAGACTAGCGGGAGAGAAGGGGGGTGAGAATGAGCAGTTCTTC. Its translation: CASSQRLAGEKGGENEQFF.

In DNA form, the CDR3 reads TGTGCCAGCAGCTTAGATCAAAGCGGGAGGGCCTACAATGAGCAGTTCTTC. This gives the protein CASSLDQSGRAYNEQFF. The V gene is TRBV11-2, the J gene TRBJ2-1; TRBD2 matches 10 bases. Germline loops: CDR1 SGHAT, CDR2 FQNNGV. This CDR3 spans 17 amino acids. J lost 2 bases, V lost 0 bases, and 4 bases had no gene match.

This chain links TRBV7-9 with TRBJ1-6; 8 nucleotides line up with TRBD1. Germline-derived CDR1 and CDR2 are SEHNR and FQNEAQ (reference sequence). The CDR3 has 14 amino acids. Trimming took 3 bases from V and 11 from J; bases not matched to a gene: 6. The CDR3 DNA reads TGTGCCAGCAGCTTTTCAGGGGGCACGGCACCCCTCCACTTT. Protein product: CASSFSGGTAPLHF.

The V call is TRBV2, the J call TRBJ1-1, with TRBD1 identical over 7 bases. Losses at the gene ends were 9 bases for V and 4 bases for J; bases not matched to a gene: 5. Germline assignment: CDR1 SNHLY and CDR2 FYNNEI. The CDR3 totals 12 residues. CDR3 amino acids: CARGQPSTEAFF. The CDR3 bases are TGTGCCAGGGGACAGCCGAGCACTGAAGCTTTCTTT.

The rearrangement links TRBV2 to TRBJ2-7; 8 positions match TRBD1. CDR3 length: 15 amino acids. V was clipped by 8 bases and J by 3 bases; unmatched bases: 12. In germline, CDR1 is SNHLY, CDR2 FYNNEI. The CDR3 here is CASESSGTGDYEQYF. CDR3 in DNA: TGTGCCAGCGAATCCTCCGGGACAGGAGACTACGAGCAGTACTTC.

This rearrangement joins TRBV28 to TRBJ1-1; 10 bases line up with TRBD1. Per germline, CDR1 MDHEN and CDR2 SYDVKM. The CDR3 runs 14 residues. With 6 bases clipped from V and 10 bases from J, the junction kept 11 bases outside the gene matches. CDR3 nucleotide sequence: TGTGCCAGCAGCCGACCCCGACAGGGGGCAAGAGCTTTCTTT. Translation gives CASSRPRQGARAFF. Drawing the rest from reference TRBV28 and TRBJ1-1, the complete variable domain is DVKVTQSSRYLVKRTGEKVFLECVQDMDHENMFWYRQDPGLGLRLIYFSYDVKMKEKGDIPEGYSVSREKKERFSLILESASTNQTSMYLCASSRPRQGARAFFGQGTRLTVV.

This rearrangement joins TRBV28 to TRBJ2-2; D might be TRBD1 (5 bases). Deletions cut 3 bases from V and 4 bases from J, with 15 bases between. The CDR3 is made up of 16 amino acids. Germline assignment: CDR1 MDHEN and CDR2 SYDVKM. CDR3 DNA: TGTGCCAGCAGTTTTTTAGGGGCAGGGCGCACCGGGGAGCTGTTTTTT. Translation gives CASSFLGAGRTGELFF. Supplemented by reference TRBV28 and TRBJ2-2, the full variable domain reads DVKVTQSSRYLVKRTGEKVFLECVQDMDHENMFWYRQDPGLGLRLIYFSYDVKMKEKGDIPEGYSVSREKKERFSLILESASTNQTSMYLCASSFLGAGRTGELFFGEGSRLTVL.

CDR3 region: CASRLGNSYNSPLHF. DNA for the CDR3: TGTGCCAGCAGGCTTGGCAACTCCTATAATTCACCCCTCCACTTT. The V and J genes are TRBV2 and TRBJ1-6; D is ambiguous. Trimming cost V 6 bases and J 0 bases, with 9 bases left between them. The CDR3 has 15 residues. In germline, CDR1 is SNHLY, CDR2 FYNNEI.

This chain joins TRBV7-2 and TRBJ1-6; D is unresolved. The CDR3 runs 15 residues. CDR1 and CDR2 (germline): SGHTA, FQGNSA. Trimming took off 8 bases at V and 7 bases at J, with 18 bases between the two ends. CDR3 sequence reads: CASQPPGVRNSPLHF. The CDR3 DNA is TGTGCCAGCCAACCCCCCGGGGTCCGGAATTCACCCCTCCACTTT.

This CDR3 reads CASSFFLTGGGRNEQFF. The CDR3 DNA reads as TGTGCCAGCAGTTTTTTCCTGACAGGGGGTGGGAGGAATGAGCAGTTCTTC. V is TRBV7-9 and J is TRBJ2-1, with 9 nucleotides matching TRBD1. Trimming took 6 bases from V and 7 from J; bases not matched to a gene: 16. The CDR3 runs to 17 residues. Per germline, CDR1 SEHNR and CDR2 FQNEAQ (reference sequence).